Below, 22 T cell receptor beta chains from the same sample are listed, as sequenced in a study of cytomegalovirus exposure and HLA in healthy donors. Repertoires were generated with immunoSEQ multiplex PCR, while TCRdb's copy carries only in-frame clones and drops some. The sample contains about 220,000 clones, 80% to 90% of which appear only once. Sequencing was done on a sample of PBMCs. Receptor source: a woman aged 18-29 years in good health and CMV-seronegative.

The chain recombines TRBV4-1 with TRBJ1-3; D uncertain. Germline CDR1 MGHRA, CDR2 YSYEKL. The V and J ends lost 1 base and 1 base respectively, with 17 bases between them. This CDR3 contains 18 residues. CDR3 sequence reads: CASSQGILRRQSGNTIYF. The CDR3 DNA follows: TGCGCCAGCAGCCAAGGTATCCTGCGGCGTCAGTCTGGAAACACCATATATTTT.

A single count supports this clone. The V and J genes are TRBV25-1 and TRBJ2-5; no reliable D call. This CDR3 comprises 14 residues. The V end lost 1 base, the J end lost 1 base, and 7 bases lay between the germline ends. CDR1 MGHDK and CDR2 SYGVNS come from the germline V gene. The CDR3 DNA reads TGTGCCAGCAGTGAATCTGGGCCCCAAGAGACCCAGTACTTC. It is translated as CASSESGPQETQYF.

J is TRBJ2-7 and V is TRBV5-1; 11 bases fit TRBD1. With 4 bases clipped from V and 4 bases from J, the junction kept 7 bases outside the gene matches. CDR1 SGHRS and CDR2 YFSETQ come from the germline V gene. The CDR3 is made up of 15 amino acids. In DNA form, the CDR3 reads TGCGCCAGCAGCCGGGGGACAGGGGGGGGATACGAGCAGTACTTC. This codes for CASSRGTGGGYEQYF.

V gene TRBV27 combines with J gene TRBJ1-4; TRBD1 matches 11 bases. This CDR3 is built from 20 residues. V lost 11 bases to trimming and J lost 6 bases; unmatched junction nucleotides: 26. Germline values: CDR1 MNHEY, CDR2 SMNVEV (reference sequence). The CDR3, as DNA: TGTGCCCCCCGGAAGAATTTCGGGACAGGGGGTCCTAGTTGCGATGAAAAACTGTTTTTT. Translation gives CAPRKNFGTGGPSCDEKLFF.

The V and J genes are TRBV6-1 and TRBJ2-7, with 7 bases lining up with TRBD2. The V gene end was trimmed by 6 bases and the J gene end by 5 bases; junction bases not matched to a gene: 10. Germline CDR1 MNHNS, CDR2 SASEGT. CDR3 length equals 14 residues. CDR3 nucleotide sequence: TGTGCCAGCAGCTCCCGACTAGCTTCCGACGAGCAGTACTTC. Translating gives CASSSRLASDEQYF.

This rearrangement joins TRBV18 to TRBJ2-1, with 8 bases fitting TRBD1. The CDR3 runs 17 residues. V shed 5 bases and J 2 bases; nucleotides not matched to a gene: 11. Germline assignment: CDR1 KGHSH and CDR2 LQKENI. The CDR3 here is CASSVQGAIAAYNEQFF. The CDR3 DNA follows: TGTGCCAGCTCAGTCCAGGGGGCGATAGCGGCCTACAATGAGCAGTTCTTC. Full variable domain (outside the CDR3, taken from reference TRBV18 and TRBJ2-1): NAGVMQNPRHLVRRRGQEARLRCSPMKGHSHVYWYRQLPEEGLKFMVYLQKENIIDESGMPKERFSAEFPKEGPSILRIQQVVRGDSAAYFCASSVQGAIAAYNEQFFGPGTRLTVL.

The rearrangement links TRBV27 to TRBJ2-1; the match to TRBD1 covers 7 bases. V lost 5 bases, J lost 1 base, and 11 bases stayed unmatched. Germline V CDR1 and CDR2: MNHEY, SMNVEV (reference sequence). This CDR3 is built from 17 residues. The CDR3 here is CASSTRQGGLSYNEQFF. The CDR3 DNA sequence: TGTGCCAGCAGTACCAGACAGGGTGGCTTATCCTACAATGAGCAGTTCTTC.

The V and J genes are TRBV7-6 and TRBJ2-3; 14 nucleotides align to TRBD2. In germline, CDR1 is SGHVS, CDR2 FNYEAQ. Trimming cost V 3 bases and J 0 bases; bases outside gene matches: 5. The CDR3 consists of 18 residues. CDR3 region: CASSLGLAGVASTDTQYF. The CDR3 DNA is TGTGCCAGCAGCTTGGGACTAGCGGGAGTCGCTAGCACAGATACGCAGTATTTT.

DNA of the CDR3: TGTGCCAGCAGCCAGAGGGGGTCCTACAATGAGCAGTTCTTC. Residues: CASSQRGSYNEQFF. The rearrangement uses TRBV5-4 and TRBJ2-1; a weak D match, TRBD1 (6 bases). Germline CDR1 SGHNT, CDR2 YYREEE (reference sequence). Trimming took 4 bases from V and 1 from J, leaving 9 bases between them. The CDR3 is 14 residues long.

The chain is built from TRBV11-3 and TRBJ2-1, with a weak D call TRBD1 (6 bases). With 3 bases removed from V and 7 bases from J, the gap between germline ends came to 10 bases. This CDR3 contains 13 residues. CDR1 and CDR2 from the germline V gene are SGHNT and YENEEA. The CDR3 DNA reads TGTGCCAGCAGCTTCGAACAGGGAAATGAGCAGTTCTTC. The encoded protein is CASSFEQGNEQFF. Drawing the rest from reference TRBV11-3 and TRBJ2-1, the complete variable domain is EAGVVQSPRYKIIEKKQPVAFWCNPISGHNTLYWYLQNLGQGPELLIRYENEEAVDDSQLPKDRFSAERLKGVDSTLKIQPAELGDSAVYLCASSFEQGNEQFFGPGTRLTVL.

In DNA, the CDR3 is TGTGCCAGTAGTCTGGACAGGGCCTATGAGCAGTTCTTC. Translating it yields CASSLDRAYEQFF. The chain joins TRBV19 to TRBJ2-1; 8 bases match TRBD1. This CDR3 contains 13 residues. V lost 5 bases and J lost 8; bases outside the gene matches: 5. The germline CDR1 and CDR2 sequences are LNHDA and SQIVND (reference sequence).

The CDR3 nucleotides are TGTGCCAGCAGTTACAGGAGACAGGGGAAAACATACGAGCAGTACTTC. Protein product: CASSYRRQGKTYEQYF. This chain connects TRBV6-6 to TRBJ2-7, with 8 bases lining up with TRBD1. The CDR3 contains 16 residues. The V segment lost 2 bases and the J segment 4 bases; nucleotides outside the gene matches: 10. Per the germline V gene, CDR1 is MNHNY and CDR2 is SVGAGI (reference sequence).

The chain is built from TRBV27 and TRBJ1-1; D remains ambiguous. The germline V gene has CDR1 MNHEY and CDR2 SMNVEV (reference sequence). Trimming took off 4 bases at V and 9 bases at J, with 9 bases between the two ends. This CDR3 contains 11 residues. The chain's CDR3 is CASSSRQKAFF. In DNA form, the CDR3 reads TGTGCCAGCAGTTCCAGGCAGAAAGCTTTCTTT.

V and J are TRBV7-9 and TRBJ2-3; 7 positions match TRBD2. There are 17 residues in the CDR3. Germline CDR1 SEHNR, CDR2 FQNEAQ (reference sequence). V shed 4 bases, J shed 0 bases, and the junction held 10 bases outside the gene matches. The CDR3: CASSSRGDSASTDTQYF. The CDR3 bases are TGTGCCAGCAGCTCCCGGGGGGACTCCGCGAGCACAGATACGCAGTATTTT.

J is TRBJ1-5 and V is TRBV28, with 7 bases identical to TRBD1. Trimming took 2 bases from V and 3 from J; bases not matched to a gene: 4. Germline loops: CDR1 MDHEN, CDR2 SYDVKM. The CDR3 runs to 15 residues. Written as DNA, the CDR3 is TGTGCCAGCAGTTTAGACAGGGCGATCAATCAGCCCCAGCATTTT. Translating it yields CASSLDRAINQPQHF.

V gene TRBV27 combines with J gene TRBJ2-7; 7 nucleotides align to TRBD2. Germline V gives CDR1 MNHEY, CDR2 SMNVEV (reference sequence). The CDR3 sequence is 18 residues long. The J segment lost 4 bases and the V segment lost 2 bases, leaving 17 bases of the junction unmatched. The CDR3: CASSLRRGTGGTTYEQYF. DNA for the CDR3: TGTGCCAGCAGTTTACGTAGGGGCACTGGCGGGACTACGTACGAGCAGTACTTC.

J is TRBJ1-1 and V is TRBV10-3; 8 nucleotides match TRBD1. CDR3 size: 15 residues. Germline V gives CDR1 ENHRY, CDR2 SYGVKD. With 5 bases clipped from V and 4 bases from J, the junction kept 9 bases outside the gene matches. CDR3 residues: CAISSWTGQATEAFF. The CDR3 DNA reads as TGTGCCATCAGTTCTTGGACAGGGCAAGCCACTGAAGCTTTCTTT.

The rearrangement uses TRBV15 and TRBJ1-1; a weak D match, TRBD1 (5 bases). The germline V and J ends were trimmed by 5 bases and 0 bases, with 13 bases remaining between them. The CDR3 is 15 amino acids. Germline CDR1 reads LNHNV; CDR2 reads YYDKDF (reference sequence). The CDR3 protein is CATSRQHGMNTEAFF. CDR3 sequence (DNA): TGTGCCACCAGCCGACAGCACGGTATGAACACTGAAGCTTTCTTT.

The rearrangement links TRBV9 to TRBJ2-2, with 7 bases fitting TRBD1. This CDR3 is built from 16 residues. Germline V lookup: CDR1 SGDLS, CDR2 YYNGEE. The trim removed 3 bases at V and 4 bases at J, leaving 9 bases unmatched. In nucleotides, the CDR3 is TGTGCCAGCAGCGACGACAGGGTAGGGGTCACCGGGGAGCTGTTTTTT. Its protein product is CASSDDRVGVTGELFF.

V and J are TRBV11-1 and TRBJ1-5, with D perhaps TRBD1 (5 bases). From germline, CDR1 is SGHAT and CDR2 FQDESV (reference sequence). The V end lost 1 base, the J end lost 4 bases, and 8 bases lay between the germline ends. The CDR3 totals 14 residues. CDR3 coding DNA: TGTGCCAGCAGCTTAGAACAGGCGAATCAGCCCCAGCATTTT. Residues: CASSLEQANQPQHF. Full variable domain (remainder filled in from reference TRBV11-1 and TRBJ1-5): EAEVAQSPRYKITEKSQAVAFWCDPISGHATLYWYRQILGQGPELLVQFQDESVVDDSQLPKDRFSAERLKGVDSTLKIQPAELGDSAMYLCASSLEQANQPQHFGDGTRLSIL.

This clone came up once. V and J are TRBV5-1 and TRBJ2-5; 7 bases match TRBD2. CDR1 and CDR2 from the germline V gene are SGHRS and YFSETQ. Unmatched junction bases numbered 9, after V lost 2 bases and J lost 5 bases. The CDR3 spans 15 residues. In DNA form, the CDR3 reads TGCGCCAGCAGCTTAGCGGGAAGGGCCGGGGAGACCCAGTACTTC. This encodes CASSLAGRAGETQYF.

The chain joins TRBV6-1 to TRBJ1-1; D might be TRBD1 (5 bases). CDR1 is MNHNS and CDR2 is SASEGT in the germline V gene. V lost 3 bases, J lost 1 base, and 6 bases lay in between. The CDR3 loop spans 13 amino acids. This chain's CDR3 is CASSDRENTEAFF. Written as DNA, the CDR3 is TGTGCCAGCAGTGACAGGGAGAACACTGAAGCTTTCTTT.